This T cell receptor (beta chain) came from a study of blood T cell repertoires in COVID-19. Study summary: Both acute and convalescent COVID-19 samples were obtained from the United States, Italy and Spain. Nucleic acid was either cDNA or gDNA, and it came from T cells, B-cell-depleted T cells, or PBMCs.

This clone was observed a few times. In the study's own analysis: Reference gene primer amplification in the assay estimated nucleated cell counts. The repertoire was sequenced with immunoSEQ multiplex PCR; TCRdb's copy has only in-frame clones and lacks some. From that table come the V and J calls and clone size; the DNA was used to work out D and trimming. This sample yields 55,000 to 80,000 clones, of which around 79% are seen a single time; approximately 18% belongs to the top ten. After removal of 0 bases from V and 3 bases from J, the junction contained 5 bases not matched to a gene. CDR1 and CDR2 from the germline V gene are SGHRS and YFSETQ. The CDR3 contains 16 residues.

Input material: peripheral blood. This TCR was sampled from a man aged 60 to 69 with acute or convalescent COVID-19. The chain has TRBV5-1 and TRBJ2-7; 11 bases agree with TRBD2. This CDR3 is CASSLVRGTSGYEQYF. CDR3 coding DNA: TGCGCCAGCAGCTTGGTGAGGGGGACTAGCGGCTACGAGCAGTACTTC. Filled out from reference TRBV5-1 and TRBJ2-7, the complete variable domain reads KAGVTQTPRYLIKTRGQQVTLSCSPISGHRSVSWYQQTPGQGLQFLFEYFSETQRNKGNFPGRFSGRQFSNSRSEMNVSTLELGDSALYLCASSLVRGTSGYEQYFGPGTRLTVT.